A selection of T cell receptor beta chains follows, all from one sample in a study of shared clonotypes between healthy human individuals. Data came from immunoSEQ multiplex PCR; TCRdb stores just in-frame clones and leaves some out. Here the sample spans about 1 million clones, roughly 80% being singletons. The sequencing input was memory CD4+ T cells sorted from blood. Receptors were obtained from a man between 18 and 29 years old in good health. CDR3s include the opening cysteine and the closing phenylalanine or tryptophan. The order of the fields is V gene, J gene, D gene, clone size, CDR3 DNA, CDR3 protein. A D gene is named only where the DNA matches it firmly. Expanded clones are given a class, and other clones once, few, many or no size at all.

V gene: TRBV14
J gene: TRBJ2-7
D gene: TRBD2
clone size: .
CDR3 DNA: TGTGCCAGCAGCCAAAGGACGGGGGGGGTCCGTTACGAGCAGTACTTC
CDR3 protein: CASSQRTGGVRYEQYF

V gene: TRBV5-8
J gene: TRBJ2-3
D gene: TRBD2
clone size: few
CDR3 DNA: TGTGCCAGCAGCTTGGGACTAGCGGGAGCCTCTAGCACAGATACGCAGTATTTT
CDR3 protein: CASSLGLAGASSTDTQYF

V gene: TRBV6-6
J gene: TRBJ1-2
D gene: .
clone size: .
CDR3 DNA: TGTGCCAGCAGCCGCCTTGGGACTAACTATGGCTACACCTTC
CDR3 protein: CASSRLGTNYGYTF

V gene: TRBV9
J gene: TRBJ2-1
D gene: .
clone size: .
CDR3 DNA: TGTGCCAGCAGCGTGGGCCTAGCGCTATACAATGAGCAGTTCTTC
CDR3 protein: CASSVGLALYNEQFF

V gene: TRBV21-1
J gene: TRBJ2-5
D gene: .
clone size: .
CDR3 DNA: TGTGCCAGCAGCGCCAGAGGACTAGCGGGGAACAAGGAGACCCAGTACTTC
CDR3 protein: CASSARGLAGNKETQYF

V gene: TRBV6-5
J gene: TRBJ2-3
D gene: TRBD2
clone size: .
CDR3 DNA: TGTGCCAGCAGTTACTTTCGGGGGGACCGGGATACGCAGTATTTT
CDR3 protein: CASSYFRGDRDTQYF

V gene: TRBV12-5
J gene: TRBJ1-2
D gene: .
clone size: .
CDR3 DNA: TGTGCTAGTGGTTTGGCCGGGACACTTGGCTACACCTTC
CDR3 protein: CASGLAGTLGYTF

V gene: TRBV19
J gene: TRBJ1-6
D gene: .
clone size: .
CDR3 DNA: TGTGCCAGTAGTTGGGACGACGGACTAATTTCACCCCTCCACTTT
CDR3 protein: CASSWDDGLISPLHF

V gene: TRBV4-2
J gene: TRBJ2-2
D gene: TRBD1
clone size: .
CDR3 DNA: TGTGCCAGCAGCCAGGGACAGGACACCGGGGAGCTGTTTTTT
CDR3 protein: CASSQGQDTGELFF

V gene: TRBV7-9
J gene: TRBJ1-2
D gene: .
clone size: few
CDR3 DNA: TGTGCCAGCAGCTTAGCTGCAGGGGCAAACCAATATGGCTACACCTTC
CDR3 protein: CASSLAAGANQYGYTF

V gene: TRBV9
J gene: TRBJ1-4
D gene: .
clone size: once
CDR3 DNA: TGTGCCAGCAGCGTAAGGTCCAGTAATGAAAAACTGTTTTTT
CDR3 protein: CASSVRSSNEKLFF

V gene: TRBV30
J gene: TRBJ1-5
D gene: .
clone size: .
CDR3 DNA: TGTGCCTGGACCCCAGGGTACGGTCAGCCCCAGCATTTT
CDR3 protein: CAWTPGYGQPQHF

V gene: TRBV6-5
J gene: TRBJ2-4
D gene: TRBD2
clone size: .
CDR3 DNA: TGTGCCAGCGGAAAGCGGGAGGGCCGCGGCATTCAGTACTTC
CDR3 protein: CASGKREGRGIQYF

V gene: TRBV2
J gene: TRBJ1-4
D gene: TRBD1
clone size: .
CDR3 DNA: TGTGCCAGCAGATCAACAGGGGTCGGGGCTAATGAAAAACTGTTTTTT
CDR3 protein: CASRSTGVGANEKLFF

V gene: TRBV10-3
J gene: TRBJ2-5
D gene: .
clone size: .
CDR3 DNA: TGTGCCATCAGTGAGTCGAGCTTAGAGACCCAGTACTTC
CDR3 protein: CAISESSLETQYF

V gene: TRBV7-2
J gene: TRBJ2-3
D gene: .
clone size: once
CDR3 DNA: TGTGCCAGCAGCACGCGCGCAGATACGCAGTATTTT
CDR3 protein: CASSTRADTQYF

V gene: TRBV5-6
J gene: TRBJ2-3
D gene: TRBD1
clone size: .
CDR3 DNA: TGTGCCAGCAGCTTGCCGGGACAGGGAGATACGCAGTATTTT
CDR3 protein: CASSLPGQGDTQYF

V gene: TRBV7-2
J gene: TRBJ2-5
D gene: TRBD1
clone size: .
CDR3 DNA: TGTGCCAGCAGCTTAGGGGGACAGGGGAGACGAGAGACCCAGTACTTC
CDR3 protein: CASSLGGQGRRETQYF

V gene: TRBV11-2
J gene: TRBJ1-2
D gene: .
clone size: .
CDR3 DNA: TGTGCCAGCAGCTTGGGGGCGAACTATGGCTACACCTTC
CDR3 protein: CASSLGANYGYTF

V gene: TRBV7-6
J gene: TRBJ2-4
D gene: TRBD2
clone size: .
CDR3 DNA: TGTGCCAGCAGCCCGCAGGGGGGACTAGCGGGAAACATTCAGTACTTC
CDR3 protein: CASSPQGGLAGNIQYF

V gene: TRBV18
J gene: TRBJ1-6
D gene: .
clone size: .
CDR3 DNA: TGTGCCAGCTCACAAACGGGACATATCGTCGGCTCCTATAATTCACCCCTCCACTTT
CDR3 protein: CASSQTGHIVGSYNSPLHF

V gene: TRBV11-2
J gene: TRBJ1-1
D gene: .
clone size: .
CDR3 DNA: TGTGCCAGCAGCTTGTTTATGAACACTGAAGCTTTCTTT
CDR3 protein: CASSLFMNTEAFF

V gene: TRBV5-1
J gene: TRBJ2-5
D gene: TRBD2
clone size: few
CDR3 DNA: TGCGCCAGCAGCCGGAGCGGGACTAGCGGGGAAGAGACCCAGTACTTC
CDR3 protein: CASSRSGTSGEETQYF

V gene: TRBV7-2
J gene: TRBJ2-5
D gene: TRBD2
clone size: once
CDR3 DNA: TGTGCCAGCAGCTTAGAAGCGGGGAGGCAAGAGACCCAGTACTTC
CDR3 protein: CASSLEAGRQETQYF

V gene: TRBV18
J gene: TRBJ1-5
D gene: TRBD1
clone size: .
CDR3 DNA: TGTGCCAGCTCACCGGGCGACAGGGGGCAGCGCCATAGCAATCAGCCCCAGCATTTT
CDR3 protein: CASSPGDRGQRHSNQPQHF